This is a list of T cell receptor beta chains from one sample in a study of T-cell memory formation after mild COVID-19. One entry per CDR3 protein results from TCRdb running MiXCR on the 5' RACE reads. The profile shows around 340,000 distinct CDR3 sequences, roughly 21% of them singletons. The sample comprised PBMCs or a T cell subset sorted from them (not recorded which). Source of these receptors: an adult woman who had mild COVID-19 (a few samples of this study predate the infection). Cell type and time point are not known. CDR3s include the opening cysteine and the closing phenylalanine or tryptophan. A D gene is named only where the DNA matches it firmly. Part of the rows lack a size; the others show once, few, many or a class for expanded clones.

>TRBD2|.|TRBJ2-5|TRBV7-2
CASSLGYSGRIGETQYF
TGTGCCAGCAGCTTAGGGTATAGCGGGAGGATCGGGGAGACCCAGTACTTC
>.|few|TRBJ1-1|TRBV24-1
CATQDRTNTEAFF
TGTGCCACCCAAGACAGGACGAACACTGAAGCTTTCTTT
>.|.|TRBJ1-6|TRBV6-6
CASSYDRDNSPLHF
TGTGCCAGCAGTTACGACAGAGATAATTCACCCCTCCACTTT
>.|many|TRBJ1-1|TRBV20-1
CSAPDTKNTEAFF
TGCAGTGCACCCGACACAAAGAACACTGAAGCTTTCTTT
>.|.|TRBJ2-7|TRBV20-1
CSARDFDGGRYEQYF
TGCAGTGCTAGAGACTTCGACGGAGGTCGTTACGAGCAGTACTTC
>.|few|TRBJ1-2|TRBV4-1
CASSQESRRGYTF
TGCGCCAGCAGCCAAGAGAGTCGTCGGGGCTACACCTTC
>TRBD2|many|TRBJ2-1|TRBV2
CASSEAVYGRKKNEQFF
TGTGCCAGCAGTGAAGCGGTCTACGGGAGGAAGAAAAATGAGCAGTTCTTC
>TRBD2|.|TRBJ2-3|TRBV25-1
CASSGPGTSQDTQYF
TGTGCCAGCAGTGGCCCAGGGACTAGCCAAGATACGCAGTATTTT
>.|few|TRBJ1-1|TRBV12-3/TRBV12-4
CASSFQGLSGYEAFF
TGTGCCAGCAGTTTCCAAGGACTTTCGGGGTATGAAGCTTTCTTT
>.|.|TRBJ2-3|TRBV3-1
CASSQDSSRTDTQYF
TGTGCCAGCAGCCAAGATAGTTCGCGCACAGATACGCAGTATTTT
>TRBD1|few|TRBJ2-3|TRBV20-1
CSAKDRVHTQYF
TGCAGTGCTAAGGACAGGGTCCATACGCAGTATTTT
>.|few|TRBJ2-2|TRBV20-1
CSASPGAGELFF
TGCAGTGCTAGCCCGGGAGCCGGGGAGCTGTTTTTT
>TRBD1|.|TRBJ2-5|TRBV4-3
CASSQDWGTGGPQETQYF
TGCGCCAGCAGCCAAGACTGGGGAACAGGGGGCCCCCAAGAGACCCAGTACTTC
>TRBD2|.|TRBJ2-1|TRBV7-9
CASSNRAGRNNEQFF
TGTGCCAGCAGCAATCGAGCGGGGAGAAACAATGAGCAGTTCTTC
>.|few|TRBJ2-4|TRBV12-3/TRBV12-4
CASSLSRRVNIQYF
TGTGCCAGCAGTCTGTCCAGGAGGGTGAACATTCAGTACTTC
>TRBD1|few|TRBJ2-5|TRBV5-1
CASSFPTTGEETQYF
TGCGCCAGCAGCTTCCCGACGACAGGGGAAGAGACCCAGTACTTC
>TRBD1|.|TRBJ2-1|TRBV24-1
CATSAPGGFDRSSYNEQFF
TGTGCCACCAGTGCGCCAGGGGGTTTCGATCGAAGCTCCTACAATGAGCAGTTCTTC
>.|.|TRBJ1-1|TRBV12-3/TRBV12-4
CASSFFTVNTEAFF
TGTGCCAGCAGTTTTTTCACGGTGAACACTGAAGCTTTCTTT
>TRBD1|.|TRBJ2-7|TRBV19
CASRQGAAEQYF
TGTGCCAGCCGACAGGGGGCGGCCGAGCAGTACTTC
>.|.|TRBJ2-7|TRBV19
CASSIGHSYEQYF
TGTGCCAGTAGTATAGGCCACTCCTACGAGCAGTACTTC
>.|few|TRBJ2-3|TRBV7-9
CASSFETGPTDTQYF
TGTGCCAGCAGCTTCGAAACAGGGCCCACAGATACGCAGTATTTT
>.|.|TRBJ2-1|TRBV4-2
CASSHLFAGALDEQFF
TGTGCCAGCAGCCATCTGTTTGCGGGGGCTCTCGATGAGCAGTTCTTC
>TRBD1|few|TRBJ1-6|TRBV12-3/TRBV12-4
CASSFAQGNSPLHF
TGTGCCAGCAGTTTTGCACAGGGGAATTCACCCCTCCACTTT
>.|few|TRBJ2-3|TRBV4-2
CASSHQRGRAQGDTQYF
TGTGCCAGCAGCCACCAAAGAGGGAGGGCACAGGGAGATACGCAGTATTTT
>TRBD1|many|TRBJ2-5|TRBV24-1
CATSEGGTGQETQYF
TGTGCCACCAGTGAGGGTGGGACAGGGCAAGAGACCCAGTACTTC
>.|.|TRBJ1-2|TRBV9
CASSANRDAPNYGYTF
TGTGCCAGCAGCGCCAACAGGGACGCCCCTAACTATGGCTACACCTTC
>.|.|TRBJ2-7|TRBV7-9
CASSSAPVGEQYF
TGTGCCAGCAGCTCAGCCCCAGTGGGCGAGCAGTACTTC
>.|.|TRBJ2-2|TRBV3-1
CASSQVTTGELFF
TGTGCCAGCAGCCAAGTTACCACCGGGGAGCTGTTTTTT
>.|few|TRBJ1-1|TRBV12-3/TRBV12-4
CASNPGNTEAFF
TGTGCCAGCAACCCAGGGAACACTGAAGCTTTCTTT
>.|.|TRBJ1-1|TRBV25-1
CASTLTTEAFF
TGTGCCAGCACTTTGACGACTGAAGCTTTCTTT
>TRBD2|few|TRBJ2-1|TRBV7-6
CASSLGAGGAGEQFF
TGTGCCAGCAGCTTAGGGGCGGGGGGCGCAGGTGAGCAGTTCTTC
>.|.|TRBJ1-3|TRBV12-3/TRBV12-4
CASSLIAARGNTIYF
TGTGCCAGCAGTTTGATTGCAGCCCGTGGAAACACCATATATTTT
>TRBD2|.|TRBJ2-3|TRBV7-9
CASSLERLAATDTQYF
TGTGCCAGCAGCTTAGAAAGACTAGCGGCCACAGATACGCAGTATTTT
>TRBD2|few|TRBJ2-7|TRBV5-1
CASSLSELAGAFYEQYF
TGCGCCAGCAGCTTATCGGAACTAGCGGGAGCCTTTTACGAGCAGTACTTC
>.|few|TRBJ1-1|TRBV19
CASSMNLGRINAEAFF
TGTGCCAGTAGTATGAATCTGGGACGGATAAACGCTGAAGCTTTCTTT
>.|many|TRBJ2-4|TRBV18
CASSPPSGSLDF
TGTGCCAGCTCACCACCGTCAGGGTCCCTGGACTTC
>.|.|TRBJ1-3|TRBV2
CASKGGYSGNTIYF
TGTGCCAGCAAGGGGGGATACTCTGGAAACACCATATATTTT
>TRBD1|few|TRBJ1-2|TRBV30
CAWSAGDRPNYGYTF
TGTGCCTGGAGTGCAGGGGACAGGCCCAACTATGGCTACACCTTC
>TRBD2|few|TRBJ2-3|TRBV25-1
CASSDLAGWSTDTQYF
TGTGCCAGCAGTGATTTAGCGGGATGGAGCACAGATACGCAGTATTTT
>TRBD1|many|TRBJ2-7|TRBV4-1
CASSQAAGQAYEQYF
TGCGCCAGCAGCCAAGCCGCGGGACAGGCCTACGAGCAGTACTTC
>TRBD2|.|TRBJ2-7|TRBV20-1
CSATWGTSGYEQYF
TGCAGTGCCACCTGGGGGACTAGCGGGTACGAGCAGTACTTC
>TRBD2|.|TRBJ2-3|TRBV2
CASSPVRGGLDTQYF
TGTGCCAGCAGTCCCGTCCGGGGGGGGCTAGATACGCAGTATTTT
>.|.|TRBJ1-2|TRBV20-1
CSASRDASLNQGYTF
TGCAGTGCAAGCCGGGACGCCTCCCTAAACCAGGGCTACACCTTC
>.|.|TRBJ1-5|TRBV25-1
CASSDPQPQHF
TGTGCCAGCAGTGACCCACAGCCCCAGCATTTT
>TRBD1|few|TRBJ2-6|TRBV4-1
CASSRLGGAGANVLTF
TGCGCCAGCAGCCGTCTAGGGGGCGCTGGGGCCAACGTCCTGACTTTC
>.|.|TRBJ1-4|TRBV7-2
CASSPHGGPGEKLFF
TGTGCCAGCAGCCCGCACGGGGGGCCGGGCGAAAAACTGTTTTTT
>.|.|TRBJ2-5|TRBV7-9
CASSGKTQYF
TGTGCCAGCAGCGGGAAGACCCAGTACTTC
>TRBD1|.|TRBJ2-7|TRBV12-3/TRBV12-4
CASRLGGQKGLYEQYF
TGTGCCAGCAGGTTAGGGGGCCAGAAAGGGCTCTACGAGCAGTACTTC
>TRBD1|few|TRBJ2-7|TRBV20-1
CSALRTGSSYEQYF
TGCAGTGCTCTCCGGACAGGGTCCTCCTACGAGCAGTACTTC
>TRBD2|.|TRBJ2-7|TRBV7-6
CASSFSGVRDEQYF
TGTGCCAGCAGCTTCAGCGGGGTGAGGGACGAGCAGTACTTC
>.|.|TRBJ1-6|TRBV18
CASSPRVGGSPLHF
TGTGCCAGCTCACCACGGGTTGGGGGTTCACCCCTCCACTTT
>TRBD1|.|TRBJ1-1|TRBV29-1
CSVDTTGGTEAFF
TGCAGCGTTGACACAACAGGGGGCACTGAAGCTTTCTTT
>TRBD2|.|TRBJ2-3|TRBV15
CATSRGMGGGGTDTQYF
TGTGCCACCAGCAGAGGAATGGGCGGGGGTGGCACAGATACGCAGTATTTT
>.|.|TRBJ1-2|TRBV20-1
CSARAREQNKYGYTF
TGCAGTGCTAGAGCCAGGGAACAGAATAAATATGGCTACACCTTC
>.|.|TRBJ1-5|TRBV9
CASSPTGGSHQPQHF
TGTGCCAGCAGCCCCACCGGCGGAAGTCATCAGCCCCAGCATTTT
>.|few|TRBJ2-1|TRBV15
CATSRDRQGEQFF
TGTGCCACCAGCAGAGATCGTCAGGGAGAGCAGTTCTTC
>.|.|TRBJ1-3|TRBV4-1
CASSQPTSKGGNTIYF
TGCGCCAGCAGCCAACCAACCTCCAAGGGTGGAAACACCATATATTTT
>TRBD2|.|TRBJ2-3|TRBV24-1
CATSDSVAGGMNTQYF
TGTGCCACCAGTGATTCAGTGGCGGGAGGTATGAATACGCAGTATTTT
>TRBD2|.|TRBJ2-3|TRBV7-2
CASSLALLAGLSTDTQYF
TGTGCCAGCAGCTTAGCCCTCCTAGCGGGGCTTAGCACAGATACGCAGTATTTT